This T cell receptor beta chain was identified in a study of human T cells and chemical hapten exposure. The time point is: patch test 3, about 24 weeks after DPC sensitization. Treatment in this sample: therapeutic diphenylcyclopropenone sensitization with weekly scalp DPC. Blood collection took place prior to placing each patch test. RNA extraction used unfractionated whole blood as the source of total RNA. In the authors' methods: With a range of about 23,224 to 750,000, the median per sample was 95,638 TCRs. TCRdb reprocessed the RACE reads via MiXCR and lists one record per CDR3 protein. These V and J calls rely on TCRdb rather than the paper's analysis. Of about 120,000 distinct CDR3 sequences listed, 11% were seen once; the top ten hold over 2%. Details on this clonotype: Its specificity is not known.

Germline V CDR1 and CDR2: MGHRA, YSYEKL. V shed 0 bases and J shed 0 bases, with 6 bases lying between them. CDR3 length equals 15 residues. Study-wide points: Each of the donors had alopecia, so their immune responses may not resemble those of healthy people.

Sample: whole blood, taken in connection with sensitization to the hapten diphenylcyclopropenone (DPC). This receptor was obtained from a woman aged 50 to 60 with alopecia areata. Some clones in this sample may be carry-over from other donors' samples. The chain recombines TRBV4-1 with TRBJ1-3; D is undetermined. CDR3 sequence (DNA): TGCGCCAGCAGCCAAGACGAGAGCTCTGGAAACACCATATATTTT. Protein sequence: CASSQDESSGNTIYF.